This T cell receptor (beta chain) was recorded in a study of shared clonotypes between healthy human individuals. Study-level information: Serving as donors were two women and three men, whose ages spanned 18 to 49. Findings of the study overall: Rarefaction showed sorted-subset sequencing was incomplete despite large depth.

Naive CD8 isolation took CD45RO-negative cells positively selected for CCR7 and excluded terminally differentiated effector memory CD45RA+ cells. The donors, healthy adults who were HIV-negative, had experienced no recent acute infections or vaccinations. As to this clone: Its target is not known.

Germline assignment: CDR1 SNHLY and CDR2 FYNNEI. The ends were cut back, 7 bases at V and 15 bases at J, with 13 bases in the middle. The CDR3 totals 10 residues. Sequencing was performed with immunoSEQ multiplex PCR; in TCRdb, only in-frame clones are kept and a portion is missing. This sample yields about 590,000 clones, of which roughly 95% are seen a single time; around 0.11% belongs to the top ten. Specimen: naive CD8+ T cells sorted from blood. The sequence derives from a woman aged 25 to 39 in good health. The V call is TRBV2, the J call TRBJ2-1; perhaps D is TRBD1 or TRBD2 (5 bases each). The CDR3 loop is CASMKGTPFF. The CDR3 nucleotides read TGTGCCAGCATGAAGGGGACCCCGTTCTTC.